The present T cell receptor beta chain was sequenced within a study of T cells in Graves' hyperthyroidism and ophthalmopathy. Findings and limits, study-wide: Ophthalmopathy and stable hyperthyroidism were told apart by a 13 V-J model.

This clonotype was observed many times. The target antigen is unknown. RNA transcripts were the template for amplifying TCR beta CDR3 regions. Initially, a first-round RT-PCR of the TCR CDR3 employed the HTBI primer set. TCRdb called the multiplex PCR reads again in MiXCR, with one record for every CDR3 protein. The sample includes 400,000 to 550,000 distinct CDR3 sequences, roughly 25% of them seen just once. This CDR3 has 13 amino acids. V shed 4 bases and J 8 bases; nucleotides not matched to a gene: 6. From germline, CDR1 is MNHEY and CDR2 SVGAGI. Ophthalmopathy patients had Clinical Activity Score at least 3, NOSPECS grade at least 4, duration under 3 months. Clinical symptoms, serum thyroxine, TRAb, thyroid ultrasound and orbital computed tomography informed diagnoses. Fresh 10 ml peripheral blood yielded PBMCs.

The chain uses TRBV6-5 and TRBJ1-2; 8 bases are a match to TRBD1. The sequence came from a woman aged 25 to 39 with Graves' ophthalmopathy. Input material: blood. The CDR3 DNA is TGTGCCAGCAGTTCCGTGGACAGGGCAGGCTACACCTTC. Protein: CASSSVDRAGYTF.